The clone carrying this T cell receptor (beta chain) has just a few counts. The data derive from a study of molecular identifiers for immune sequencing clone quantification. Germline-derived CDR1 and CDR2 are MNHEY and SVGAGI. Trimming cost V 2 bases and J 6 bases, with 8 bases left between them. This CDR3 spans 13 amino acids. TCRdb called the PCR reads again in MiXCR, with one record for every CDR3 protein. This sample carries 490,000 or so distinct CDR3 sequences, about a quarter of them seen once, and the ten largest clones take around 0.8%. This sequence was found in a human donor in good health. Some libraries in this study had Jurkat cell RNA spiked in. V is TRBV6-5 and J is TRBJ1-5; possible D gene TRBD1, 5 bases. The sequencing input was naive CD8+ T cells from blood, with Jurkat cell RNA spiked in. Subset described: FACS-sorted CD8+CD4-CCR7+CD45RA+ naive T cells. In DNA, the CDR3 is TGTGCCAGCAGTTACGGCAGGGCTCAGCCCCAGCATTTT. Amino acid sequence: CASSYGRAQPQHF.